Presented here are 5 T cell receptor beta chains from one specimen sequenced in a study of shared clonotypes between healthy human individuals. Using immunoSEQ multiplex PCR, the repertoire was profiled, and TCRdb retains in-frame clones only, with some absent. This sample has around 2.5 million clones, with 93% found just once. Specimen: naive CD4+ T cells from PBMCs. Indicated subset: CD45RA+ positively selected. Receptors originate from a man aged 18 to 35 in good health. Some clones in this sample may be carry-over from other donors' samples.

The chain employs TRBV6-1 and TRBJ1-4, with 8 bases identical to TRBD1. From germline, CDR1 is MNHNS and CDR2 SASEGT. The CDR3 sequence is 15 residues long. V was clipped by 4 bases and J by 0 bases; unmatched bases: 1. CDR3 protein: CASSGGQATNEKLFF. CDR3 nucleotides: TGTGCCAGCAGTGGGGGACAGGCAACTAATGAAAAACTGTTTTTT.

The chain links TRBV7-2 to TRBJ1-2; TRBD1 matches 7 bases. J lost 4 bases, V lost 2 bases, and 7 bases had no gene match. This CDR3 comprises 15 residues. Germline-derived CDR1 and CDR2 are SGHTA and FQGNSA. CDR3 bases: TGTGCCAGCAGCTTAAGGGGGCCCCGTCCCTATGGCTACACCTTC. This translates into CASSLRGPRPYGYTF.

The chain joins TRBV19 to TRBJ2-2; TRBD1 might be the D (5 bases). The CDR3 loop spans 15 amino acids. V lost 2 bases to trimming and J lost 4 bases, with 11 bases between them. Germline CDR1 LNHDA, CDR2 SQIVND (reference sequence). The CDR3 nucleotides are TGTGCCAGTAGTATACGTGGGGCCGTCACCGGGGAGCTGTTTTTT. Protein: CASSIRGAVTGELFF.

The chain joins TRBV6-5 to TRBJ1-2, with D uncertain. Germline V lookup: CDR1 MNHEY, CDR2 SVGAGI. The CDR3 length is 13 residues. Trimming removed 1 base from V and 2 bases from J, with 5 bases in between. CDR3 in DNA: TGTGCCAGCAGTTACTTAGGGAACTATGGCTACACCTTC. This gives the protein CASSYLGNYGYTF.

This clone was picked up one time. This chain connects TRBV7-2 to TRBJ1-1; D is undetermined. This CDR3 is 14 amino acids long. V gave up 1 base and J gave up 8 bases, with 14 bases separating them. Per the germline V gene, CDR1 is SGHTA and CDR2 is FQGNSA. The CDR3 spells CASSLGRWGSEAFF. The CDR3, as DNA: TGTGCCAGCAGCTTAGGGAGGTGGGGTTCCGAAGCTTTCTTT.